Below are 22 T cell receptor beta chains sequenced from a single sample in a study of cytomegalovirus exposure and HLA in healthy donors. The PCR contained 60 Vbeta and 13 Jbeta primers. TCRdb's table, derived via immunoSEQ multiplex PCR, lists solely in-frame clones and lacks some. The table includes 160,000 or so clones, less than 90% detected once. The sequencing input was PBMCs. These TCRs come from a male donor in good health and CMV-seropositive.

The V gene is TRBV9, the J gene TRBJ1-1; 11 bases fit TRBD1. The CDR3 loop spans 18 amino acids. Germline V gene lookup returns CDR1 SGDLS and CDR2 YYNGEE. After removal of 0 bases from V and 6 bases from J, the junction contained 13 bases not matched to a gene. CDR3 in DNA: TGTGCCAGCAGCGTAGCTCTTGGACAGGGGGCCCTAAGGGCTGAAGCTTTCTTT. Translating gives CASSVALGQGALRAEAFF.

The CDR3 DNA reads TGTGCCAGCAGCGTAGTAGCGGGTGGAGGCTACACCTTC. Protein sequence: CASSVVAGGGYTF. The V gene is TRBV9, the J gene TRBJ1-2; unclear D gene. Germline V CDR1 and CDR2: SGDLS, YYNGEE. The CDR3 loop spans 13 amino acids. V lost 0 bases and J lost 8, with 11 bases in between.

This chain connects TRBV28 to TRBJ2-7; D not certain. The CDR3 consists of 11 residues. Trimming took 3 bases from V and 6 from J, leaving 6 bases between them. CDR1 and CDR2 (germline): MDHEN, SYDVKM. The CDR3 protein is CASSFNSEQYF. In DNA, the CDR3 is TGTGCCAGCAGTTTTAATAGCGAGCAGTACTTC.

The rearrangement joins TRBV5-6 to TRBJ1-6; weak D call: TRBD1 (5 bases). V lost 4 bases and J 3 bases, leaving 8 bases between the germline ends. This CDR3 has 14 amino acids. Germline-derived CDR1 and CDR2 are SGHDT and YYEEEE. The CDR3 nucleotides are TGTGCCAGCAGCCGACAGAACTATAATTCACCCCTCCACTTT. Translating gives CASSRQNYNSPLHF.

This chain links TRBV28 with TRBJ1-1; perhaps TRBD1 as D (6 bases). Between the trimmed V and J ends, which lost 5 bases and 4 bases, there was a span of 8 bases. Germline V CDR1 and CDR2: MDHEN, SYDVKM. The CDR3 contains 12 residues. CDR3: CASSTGSTEAFF. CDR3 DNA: TGTGCCAGCAGTACAGGGAGCACTGAAGCTTTCTTT. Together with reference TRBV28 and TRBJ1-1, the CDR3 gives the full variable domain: DVKVTQSSRYLVKRTGEKVFLECVQDMDHENMFWYRQDPGLGLRLIYFSYDVKMKEKGDIPEGYSVSREKKERFSLILESASTNQTSMYLCASSTGSTEAFFGQGTRLTVV.

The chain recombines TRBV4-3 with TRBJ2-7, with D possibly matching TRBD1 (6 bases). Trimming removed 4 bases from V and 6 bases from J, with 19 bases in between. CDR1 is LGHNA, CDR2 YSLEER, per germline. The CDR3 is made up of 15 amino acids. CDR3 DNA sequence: TGCGCCAGCAGCCCGCTGCCTACAGGGAACGGCGAGCAGTACTTC. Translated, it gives CASSPLPTGNGEQYF.

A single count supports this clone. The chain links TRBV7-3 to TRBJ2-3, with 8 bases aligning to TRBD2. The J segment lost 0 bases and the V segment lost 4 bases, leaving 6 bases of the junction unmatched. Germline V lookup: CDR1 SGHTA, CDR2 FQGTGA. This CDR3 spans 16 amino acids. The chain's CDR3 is CASSSQASGSTDTQYF. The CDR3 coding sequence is TGTGCCAGCAGCTCCCAGGCTAGCGGGAGCACAGATACGCAGTATTTT.

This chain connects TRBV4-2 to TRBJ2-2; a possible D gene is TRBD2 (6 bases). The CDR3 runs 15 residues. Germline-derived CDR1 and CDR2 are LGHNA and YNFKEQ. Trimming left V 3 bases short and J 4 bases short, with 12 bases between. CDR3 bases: TGTGCCAGCAGCCACGGGAGCAGATCCACCGGGGAGCTGTTTTTT. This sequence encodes CASSHGSRSTGELFF.

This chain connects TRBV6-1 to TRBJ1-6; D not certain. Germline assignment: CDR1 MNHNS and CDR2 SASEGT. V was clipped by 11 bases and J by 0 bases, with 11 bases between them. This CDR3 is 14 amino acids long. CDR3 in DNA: TGTGCCGGTACAGCAAACTCCTATAATTCACCCCTCCACTTT. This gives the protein CAGTANSYNSPLHF.

In DNA form, the CDR3 reads TGCGCCAGCACCCAGACCGGACTGGGGAGAGAGACCCAGTACTTC. It translates to CASTQTGLGRETQYF. The V call is TRBV5-1, the J call TRBJ2-5; D may be TRBD2 (5 bases). V was clipped by 6 bases and J by 4 bases, with 19 bases between them. This CDR3 has 15 residues. Germline assignment: CDR1 SGHRS and CDR2 YFSETQ.

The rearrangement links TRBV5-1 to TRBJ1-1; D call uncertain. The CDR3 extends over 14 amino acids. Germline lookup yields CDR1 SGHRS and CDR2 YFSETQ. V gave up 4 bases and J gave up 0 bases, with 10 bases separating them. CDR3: CASSPGDLNTEAFF. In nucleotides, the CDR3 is TGCGCCAGCAGCCCGGGAGACCTGAACACTGAAGCTTTCTTT. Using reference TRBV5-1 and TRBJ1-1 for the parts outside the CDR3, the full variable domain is KAGVTQTPRYLIKTRGQQVTLSCSPISGHRSVSWYQQTPGQGLQFLFEYFSETQRNKGNFPGRFSGRQFSNSRSEMNVSTLELGDSALYLCASSPGDLNTEAFFGQGTRLTVV.

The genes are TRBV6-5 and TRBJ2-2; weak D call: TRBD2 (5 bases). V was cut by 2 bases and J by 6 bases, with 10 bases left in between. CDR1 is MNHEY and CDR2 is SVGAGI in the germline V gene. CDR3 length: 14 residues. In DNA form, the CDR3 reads TGTGCCAGCAGTTACGCTGGAGCGGCCGGGGAGCTGTTTTTT. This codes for CASSYAGAAGELFF.

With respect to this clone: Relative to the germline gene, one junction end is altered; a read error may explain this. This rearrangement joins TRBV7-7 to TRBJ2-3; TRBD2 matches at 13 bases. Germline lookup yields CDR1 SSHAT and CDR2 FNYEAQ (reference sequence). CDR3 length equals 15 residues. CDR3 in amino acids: CASSFTSGGADTQYF. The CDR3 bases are TGTGCTAGCAGCTTCACTAGCGGGGGGGCAGATACGCAGTATTTT.

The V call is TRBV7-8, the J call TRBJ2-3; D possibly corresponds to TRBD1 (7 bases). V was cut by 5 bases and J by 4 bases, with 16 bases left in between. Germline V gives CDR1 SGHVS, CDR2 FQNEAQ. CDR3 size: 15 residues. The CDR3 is CASSPMAGGSDTQYF. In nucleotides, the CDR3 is TGTGCCAGCAGCCCGATGGCAGGGGGGTCAGATACGCAGTATTTT.

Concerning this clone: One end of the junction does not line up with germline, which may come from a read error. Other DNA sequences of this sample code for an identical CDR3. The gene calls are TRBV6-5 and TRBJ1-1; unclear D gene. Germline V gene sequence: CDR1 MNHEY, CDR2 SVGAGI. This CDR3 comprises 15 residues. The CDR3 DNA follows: TGTGCCAGCAGCCCCGGTGGGCAGGTTAACACTGAAGCCTTCTTT. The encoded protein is CASSPGGQVNTEAFF.

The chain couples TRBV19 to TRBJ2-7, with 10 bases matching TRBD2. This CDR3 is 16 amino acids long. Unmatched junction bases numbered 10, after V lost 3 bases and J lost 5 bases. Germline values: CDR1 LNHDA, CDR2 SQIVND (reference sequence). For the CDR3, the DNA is TGTGCCAGTAGTATCCTTACCGGGACTAGCGAAGACGAGCAGTACTTC. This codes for CASSILTGTSEDEQYF.

CDR3 sequence reads: CASSSSRNSPLHF. The CDR3 DNA reads as TGTGCCAGCAGCTCTTCCCGGAATTCACCCCTCCACTTT. V is TRBV11-3 and J is TRBJ1-6; D is unresolved. CDR3 size: 13 residues. Trimming left V 4 bases short and J 7 bases short, with 8 bases between. Germline V CDR1 and CDR2: SGHNT, YENEEA.

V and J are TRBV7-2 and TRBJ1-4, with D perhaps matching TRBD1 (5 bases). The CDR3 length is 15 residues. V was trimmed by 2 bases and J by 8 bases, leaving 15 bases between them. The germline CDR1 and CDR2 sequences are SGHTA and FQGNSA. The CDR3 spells CASSLNPLGGEKLFF. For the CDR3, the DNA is TGTGCCAGCAGCTTAAATCCTCTCGGGGGAGAAAAACTGTTTTTT.

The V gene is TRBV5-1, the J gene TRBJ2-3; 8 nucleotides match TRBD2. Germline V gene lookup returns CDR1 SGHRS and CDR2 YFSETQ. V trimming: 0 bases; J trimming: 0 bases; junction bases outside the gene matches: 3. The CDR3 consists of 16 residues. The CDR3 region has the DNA TGCGCCAGCAGCTTGGGCCCTAGCGGGAGCACAGATACGCAGTATTTT. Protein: CASSLGPSGSTDTQYF. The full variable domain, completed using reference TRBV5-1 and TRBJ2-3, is KAGVTQTPRYLIKTRGQQVTLSCSPISGHRSVSWYQQTPGQGLQFLFEYFSETQRNKGNFPGRFSGRQFSNSRSEMNVSTLELGDSALYLCASSLGPSGSTDTQYFGPGTRLTVL.

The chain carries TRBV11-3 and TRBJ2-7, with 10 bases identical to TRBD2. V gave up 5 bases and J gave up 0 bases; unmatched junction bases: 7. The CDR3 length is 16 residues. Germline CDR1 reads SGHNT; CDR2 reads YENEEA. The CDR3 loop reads CASSRIAGGNSYEQYF. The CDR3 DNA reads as TGTGCCAGCAGCCGAATAGCGGGAGGCAACTCCTACGAGCAGTACTTC.

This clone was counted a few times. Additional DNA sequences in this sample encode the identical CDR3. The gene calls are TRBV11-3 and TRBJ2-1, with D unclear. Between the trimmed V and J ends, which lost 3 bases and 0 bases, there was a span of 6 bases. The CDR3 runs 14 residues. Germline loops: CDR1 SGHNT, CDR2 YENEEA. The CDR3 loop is CASSLLSSYNEQFF. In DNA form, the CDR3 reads TGTGCCAGCAGCTTGTTGAGCTCCTACAATGAGCAGTTCTTC.

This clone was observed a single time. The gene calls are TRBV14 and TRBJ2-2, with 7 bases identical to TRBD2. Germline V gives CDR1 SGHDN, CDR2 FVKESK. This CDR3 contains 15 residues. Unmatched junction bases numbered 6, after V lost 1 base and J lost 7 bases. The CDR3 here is CASSQVGREDGELFF. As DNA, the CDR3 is TGTGCCAGCAGCCAAGTTGGGAGGGAAGACGGGGAGCTGTTTTTT. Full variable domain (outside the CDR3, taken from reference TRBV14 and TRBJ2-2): EAGVTQFPSHSVIEKGQTVTLRCDPISGHDNLYWYRRVMGKEIKFLLHFVKESKQDESGMPNNRFLAERTGGTYSTLKVQPAELEDSGVYFCASSQVGREDGELFFGEGSRLTVL.